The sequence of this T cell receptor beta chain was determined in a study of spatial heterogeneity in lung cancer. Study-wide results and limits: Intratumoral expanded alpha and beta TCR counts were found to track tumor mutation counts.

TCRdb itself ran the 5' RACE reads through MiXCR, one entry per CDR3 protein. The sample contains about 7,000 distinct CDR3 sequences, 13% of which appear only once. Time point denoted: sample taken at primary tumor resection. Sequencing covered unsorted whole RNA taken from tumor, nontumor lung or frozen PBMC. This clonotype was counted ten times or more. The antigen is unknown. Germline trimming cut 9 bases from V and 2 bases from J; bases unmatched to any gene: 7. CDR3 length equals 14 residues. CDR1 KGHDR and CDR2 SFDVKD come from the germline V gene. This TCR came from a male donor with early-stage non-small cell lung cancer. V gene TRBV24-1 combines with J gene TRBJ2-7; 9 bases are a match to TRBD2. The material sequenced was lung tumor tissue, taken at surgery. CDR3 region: CATESGGYPYEQYF. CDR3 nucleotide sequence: TGTGCCACCGAAAGCGGGGGGTACCCCTACGAGCAGTACTTC.